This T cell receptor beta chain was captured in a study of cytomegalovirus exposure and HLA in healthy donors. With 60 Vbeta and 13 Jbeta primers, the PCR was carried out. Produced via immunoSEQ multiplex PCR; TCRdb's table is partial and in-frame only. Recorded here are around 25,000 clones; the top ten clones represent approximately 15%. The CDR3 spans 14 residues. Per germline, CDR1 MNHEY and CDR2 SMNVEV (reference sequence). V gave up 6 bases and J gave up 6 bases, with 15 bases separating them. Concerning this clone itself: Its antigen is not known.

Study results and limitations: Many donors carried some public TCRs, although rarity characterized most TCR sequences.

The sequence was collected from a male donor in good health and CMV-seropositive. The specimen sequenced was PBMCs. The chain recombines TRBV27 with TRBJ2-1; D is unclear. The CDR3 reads CASRTRQLGNEQFF. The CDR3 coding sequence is TGTGCCAGCAGAACGAGGCAGCTTGGCAATGAGCAGTTCTTC.